A single sample is the source of the 20 T cell receptor beta chains below, sequenced in a study of Graves' ophthalmopathy and Graves' hyperthyroidism. Amplification targeted the TCR beta CDR3 regions, with RNA transcripts as the source material. RT-PCR in the first round used HTBI primers; a second-round multiplex PCR followed. Each CDR3 protein gets one entry after TCRdb re-called the multiplex PCR reads with MiXCR. This sample has almost 750,000 distinct CDR3 sequences, with approximately 40% found just once. What was sequenced was peripheral blood. Receptors were obtained from an adult man with Graves' ophthalmopathy.

This clonotype was seen ten or more times. The chain uses TRBV25-1 and TRBJ1-4; 8 bases align to TRBD1. Germline V gene data show CDR1 as MGHDK and CDR2 as SYGVNS. Losses at the gene ends were 6 bases for V and 5 bases for J; bases not matched to a gene: 8. The CDR3 is 15 residues long. The CDR3 loop reads CASSPLTGDNEKLFF. The CDR3 DNA reads TGTGCCAGCAGCCCTCTGACAGGGGACAATGAAAAACTGTTTTTT.

The gene calls are TRBV7-9 and TRBJ2-2; D gene uncertain. V lost 6 bases and J lost 8, with 10 bases in between. The CDR3 extends over 12 amino acids. Germline V gene data show CDR1 as SEHNR and CDR2 as FQNEAQ (reference sequence). The CDR3 DNA is TGTGCCAGCAGTTGGTCGAGTGGGGAGCTGTTTTTT. Amino acid sequence: CASSWSSGELFF.

CDR3 sequence (DNA): TGCGCCAGCAGCCCAGGGTACCTATCCTACGAGCAGTACTTC. This codes for CASSPGYLSYEQYF. The rearrangement joins TRBV4-1 to TRBJ2-7; the D gene is possibly TRBD1 (5 bases). Germline assignment: CDR1 MGHRA and CDR2 YSYEKL. The V end lost 4 bases, the J end lost 1 base, and 11 bases lay between the germline ends. The CDR3 runs 14 residues.

The rearrangement joins TRBV6-1 to TRBJ2-5; 9 bases line up with TRBD1. The CDR3 is 15 residues long. With 3 bases clipped from V and 5 bases from J, the junction kept 7 bases outside the gene matches. Germline V lookup: CDR1 MNHNS, CDR2 SASEGT. The CDR3 region is CASSETQGAFETQYF. Written as DNA, the CDR3 is TGTGCCAGCAGTGAGACACAGGGGGCCTTTGAGACCCAGTACTTC.

This clonotype was seen a handful of times. The rearrangement uses TRBV7-9 and TRBJ1-6; 8 bases align to TRBD1. The CDR3 spans 16 residues. J gave up 6 bases and V 8 bases, and 12 bases lay outside the gene matches. CDR1 is SEHNR and CDR2 is FQNEAQ in the germline V gene (reference sequence). The CDR3 protein is CASSLTRTGTNSPLHF. CDR3 bases: TGTGCCAGCTCACTCACGCGGACAGGGACTAATTCACCCCTCCACTTT. Using reference TRBV7-9 and TRBJ1-6 for the parts outside the CDR3, the full variable domain is DTGVSQNPRHKITKRGQNVTFRCDPISEHNRLYWYRQTLGQGPEFLTYFQNEAQLEKSRLLSDRFSAERPKGSFSTLEIQRTEQGDSAMYLCASSLTRTGTNSPLHFGNGTRLTVT.

The V gene is TRBV29-1, the J gene TRBJ1-2; the match to TRBD1 covers 10 bases. V shed 4 bases and J 8 bases; nucleotides not matched to a gene: 7. The CDR3 is made up of 13 amino acids. CDR1 and CDR2 (germline): SQVTM, ANQGSEA. The CDR3 nucleotides are TGCAGCGTTGGCGGACAGGGGGTGGAGGGCTACACCTTC. Translating gives CSVGGQGVEGYTF.

This clonotype was seen repeatedly, ten times or more. The chain uses TRBV5-8 and TRBJ1-2, with 7 bases that match TRBD1. Germline CDR1 and CDR2: SGHTS and YDEGEE. CDR3 size: 16 residues. Trimming removed 4 bases from V and 5 bases from J; junction bases left unmatched: 14. This chain's CDR3 is CASSPHRQGEGYGYTF. The CDR3 DNA reads TGTGCCAGCAGCCCTCACCGACAGGGAGAGGGGTATGGCTACACCTTC. Based on the CDR3 plus reference TRBV5-8 and TRBJ1-2, the full variable domain is EAGVTQSPTHLIKTRGQQATLRCSPISGHTSVYWYQQALGLGLQFLLWYDEGEERNRGNFPPRFSGRQFPNYSSELNVNALELEDSALYLCASSPHRQGEGYGYTFGSGTRLTVV.

This clonotype showed up just a few times. V gene TRBV20-1 combines with J gene TRBJ1-4; TRBD1 matches 8 bases. J was trimmed by 5 bases and V by 6 bases; bases with no gene match: 8. Germline-derived CDR1 and CDR2 are DFQATT and SNEGSKA (reference sequence). The CDR3 contains 14 residues. CDR3 DNA sequence: TGCAGTGCCGCCAACAGGGGGGAGAATGAAAAACTGTTTTTT. Its translation is CSAANRGENEKLFF.

The chain carries TRBV15 and TRBJ2-7; 7 bases are shared with TRBD1. V was pared by 0 bases and J by 2 bases, with 4 bases of the junction left unmatched. The CDR3 has 15 amino acids. Germline CDR1 reads LNHNV; CDR2 reads YYDKDF (reference sequence). The CDR3 sequence: CATSRDKGATYEQYF. Written as DNA, the CDR3 is TGTGCCACCAGCAGAGATAAGGGGGCAACCTACGAGCAGTACTTC.

This chain links TRBV29-1 with TRBJ1-2; 10 bases fit TRBD1. The V segment lost 7 bases and the J segment 0 bases; nucleotides outside the gene matches: 5. This CDR3 is built from 14 residues. CDR1 SQVTM and CDR2 ANQGSEA come from the germline V gene. CDR3 bases: TGCAGCGCGGGACAGGGGTCTTCTAACTATGGCTACACCTTC. Protein sequence: CSAGQGSSNYGYTF.

This clonotype came up a few times. One end of the junction varies from germline; a read error may be responsible. This chain links TRBV10-3 with TRBJ1-3; TRBD1 agrees at 7 bases. The CDR3 has 14 residues. Germline CDR1 reads ENHRY; CDR2 reads SYGVKD. The CDR3 loop reads CASSYGGQGNTIYF. The DNA for the CDR3 is TGTGCCAGCAGTTACGGGGGACAGGGAAACACCATATATTTT.

This clonotype was detected only a few times. The rearrangement links TRBV11-1 to TRBJ2-7, with 8 bases that match TRBD2. Germline V gives CDR1 SGHAT, CDR2 FQDESV (reference sequence). J gave up 5 bases and V 2 bases, and 8 bases lay outside the gene matches. The CDR3 length is 15 residues. The CDR3 DNA reads TGTGCCAGCAGCTTAACCTCGGGGGGGACCCACGAGCAGTACTTC. Its protein product is CASSLTSGGTHEQYF. The whole variable domain, remainder taken from reference TRBV11-1 and TRBJ2-7, is EAEVAQSPRYKITEKSQAVAFWCDPISGHATLYWYRQILGQGPELLVQFQDESVVDDSQLPKDRFSAERLKGVDSTLKIQPAELGDSAMYLCASSLTSGGTHEQYFGPGTRLTVT.

This clonotype was detected a few times. The chain recombines TRBV6-5 with TRBJ1-6; D is unresolved. Germline CDR1 and CDR2: MNHEY and SVGAGI. Between the trimmed V and J ends, which lost 5 bases and 5 bases, there was a span of 10 bases. There are 14 residues in the CDR3. The CDR3 is CASSRSVDNSPLHF. The CDR3 DNA sequence: TGTGCCAGCAGTCGGTCGGTAGATAATTCACCCCTCCACTTT.

The sample holds one count of this clonotype. The chain joins TRBV25-1 to TRBJ2-3; D unclear. V lost 6 bases to trimming and J lost 3 bases, with 10 bases between them. This CDR3 is built from 13 residues. The germline V gene encodes CDR1 MGHDK and CDR2 SYGVNS. The CDR3 protein is CASSLVLTDTQYF. In DNA, the CDR3 is TGTGCCAGCAGCTTGGTTCTTACAGATACGCAGTATTTT.

This clonotype was observed many times. The V call is TRBV7-8, the J call TRBJ1-1; 7 bases match TRBD1. This CDR3 has 14 residues. The trim removed 1 base at V and 8 bases at J, leaving 7 bases unmatched. The germline CDR1 and CDR2 sequences are SGHVS and FQNEAQ. The CDR3 region has the DNA TGTGCCAGCAGCTTAGAGGGAGACAGGGTGGAAGCTTTCTTT. Residues: CASSLEGDRVEAFF.

The chain uses TRBV20-1 and TRBJ2-5, with 8 bases aligning to TRBD2. The germline gives CDR1 DFQATT, CDR2 SNEGSKA (reference sequence). The CDR3 has 17 amino acids. The V segment lost 5 bases and the J segment 1 base; nucleotides outside the gene matches: 15. CDR3 coding DNA: TGCAGTGCTCAAGGCGTCCTACTAGCGGCCACCCAAGAGACCCAGTACTTC. Translating gives CSAQGVLLAATQETQYF.

The CDR3 DNA is TGTGCCAGCGGCGTCAGGCATGAGCAGTTCTTC. Encoded protein: CASGVRHEQFF. The chain recombines TRBV2 with TRBJ2-1; D gene unclear. This CDR3 contains 11 residues. Per the germline V gene, CDR1 is SNHLY and CDR2 is FYNNEI. The V gene lost 8 bases and the J gene lost 8 bases, with 10 bases spanning the gap.

In this sample, this clonotype turned up many times. The chain has TRBV7-6 and TRBJ1-6; no reliable D call. The CDR3 runs 15 residues. The V gene lost 1 base and the J gene lost 4 bases, with 8 bases spanning the gap. Germline V gene sequence: CDR1 SGHVS, CDR2 FNYEAQ. CDR3 sequence (DNA): TGTGCCAGCAGCTTAGAGCAGAGTTATAATTCACCCCTCCACTTT. It codes for CASSLEQSYNSPLHF.

The table lists this clonotype with many counts. This chain connects TRBV12-3 or TRBV12-4 to TRBJ2-7; TRBD1 matches 10 bases. The CDR3 is 14 residues long. After removal of 6 bases from V and 5 bases from J, the junction contained 7 bases not matched to a gene. Here the CDR3 reads CASSKDRGRNEQYF. The CDR3, as DNA: TGTGCCAGCAGCAAAGACAGGGGGCGGAACGAGCAGTACTTC.

To note about this clonotype: A much larger clone differs by one base, so this may be a read error. The chain recombines TRBV24-1 with TRBJ1-5; D is uncertain. The CDR3 totals 13 residues. Germline V gene data show CDR1 as KGHDR and CDR2 as SFDVKD. CDR3 residues: CASTGTSNQLQHF. CDR3 nucleotides: TGTGCCAGCACGGGCACTAGCAATCAGCTCCAGCATTTT.